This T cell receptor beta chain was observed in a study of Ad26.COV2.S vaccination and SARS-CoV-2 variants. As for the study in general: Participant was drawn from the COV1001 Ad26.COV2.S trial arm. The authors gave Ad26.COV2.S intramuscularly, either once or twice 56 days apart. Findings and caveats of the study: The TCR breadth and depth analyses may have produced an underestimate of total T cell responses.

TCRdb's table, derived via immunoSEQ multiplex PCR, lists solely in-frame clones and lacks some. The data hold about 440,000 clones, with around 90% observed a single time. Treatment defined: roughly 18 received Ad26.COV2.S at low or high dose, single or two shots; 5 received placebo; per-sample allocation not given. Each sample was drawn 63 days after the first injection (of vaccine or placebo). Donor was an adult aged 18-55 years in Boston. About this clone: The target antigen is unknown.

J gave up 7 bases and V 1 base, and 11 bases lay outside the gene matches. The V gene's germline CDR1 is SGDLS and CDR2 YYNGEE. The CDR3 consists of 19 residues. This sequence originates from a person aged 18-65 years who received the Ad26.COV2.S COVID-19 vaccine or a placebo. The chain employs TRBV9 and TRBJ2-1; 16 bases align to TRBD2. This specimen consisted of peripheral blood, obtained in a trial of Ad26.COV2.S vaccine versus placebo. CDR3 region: CASSVTGTSGRARGNEQFF. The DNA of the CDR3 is TGTGCCAGCAGCGTAACGGGGACTAGCGGGAGGGCGAGGGGGAATGAGCAGTTCTTC.